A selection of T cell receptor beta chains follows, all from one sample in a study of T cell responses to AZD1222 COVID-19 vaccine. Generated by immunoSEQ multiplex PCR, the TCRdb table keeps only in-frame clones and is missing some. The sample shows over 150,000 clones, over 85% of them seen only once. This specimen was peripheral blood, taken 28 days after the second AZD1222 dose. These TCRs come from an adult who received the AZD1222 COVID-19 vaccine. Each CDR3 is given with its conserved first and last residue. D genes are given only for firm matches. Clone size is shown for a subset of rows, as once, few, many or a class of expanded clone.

CASSLRTSSEQYF | TGTGCCAGCAGTCTTAGGACTAGCAGCGAGCAGTACTTC | TRBJ2-7 | TRBV25-1 | - | TRBD2
CASSLGQGNSPLHF | TGCGCCAGCAGCCTAGGACAGGGAAATTCACCCCTCCACTTT | TRBJ1-6 | TRBV5-1 | - | TRBD1
CASSAGRGHTYEQYF | TGTGCCAGCAGCGCGGGCAGGGGCCATACCTACGAGCAGTACTTC | TRBJ2-7 | TRBV7-2 | - | -
CASSQRTGLNEKLFF | TGTGCCAGCAGCCAGAGGACAGGCCTTAATGAAAAACTGTTTTTT | TRBJ1-4 | TRBV13 | - | TRBD1
CASSGTGRNTEAFF | TGTGCCAGCAGCGGAACAGGGAGAAACACTGAAGCTTTCTTT | TRBJ1-1 | TRBV7-2 | once | -
CASSLNLGAQPQHF | TGTGCCAGCAGTTTAAATTTAGGGGCTCAGCCCCAGCATTTT | TRBJ1-5 | TRBV27 | few | -
CASRGLAGGETQYF | TGTGCCAGCAGGGGATTAGCGGGTGGGGAGACCCAGTACTTC | TRBJ2-5 | TRBV2 | - | TRBD2
CSASLAGTDTQYF | TGCAGTGCTAGTCTAGCGGGCACAGATACGCAGTATTTT | TRBJ2-3 | TRBV20-1 | - | TRBD2
CASSQSGRATNEKLFF | TGCGCCAGCAGCCAATCAGGTCGGGCAACTAATGAAAAACTGTTTTTT | TRBJ1-4 | TRBV4-3 | - | -
CASSPQGGNTGELFF | TGTGCCAGCAGCCCCCAGGGGGGAAACACCGGGGAGCTGTTTTTT | TRBJ2-2 | TRBV9 | - | -
CASSPSADYGYTF | TGTGCCAGCAGCCCCTCCGCCGACTATGGCTACACCTTC | TRBJ1-2 | TRBV7-9 | - | -
CASSLFSGGYGYTF | TGTGCCAGCAGTTTATTCTCAGGGGGCTATGGCTACACCTTC | TRBJ1-2 | TRBV27 | - | TRBD1
CASSLAAGELFF | TGTGCCAGCAGCTTAGCGGCCGGGGAGCTGTTTTTT | TRBJ2-2 | TRBV7-2 | - | -
CASSTSSGVITGELFF | TGTGCCAGCAGCACATCTAGCGGGGTGATCACCGGGGAGCTGTTTTTT | TRBJ2-2 | TRBV7-9 | - | TRBD2
CASSLAARQGPYGYTF | TGTGCCAGCAGCTTAGCCGCACGACAGGGGCCATATGGCTACACCTTC | TRBJ1-2 | TRBV11-3 | - | TRBD1
CASSQDGGELFF | TGCGCCAGCAGCCAAGATGGAGGGGAACTGTTTTTT | TRBJ1-4 | TRBV4-1 | - | -
CASSGTGGPSPLHF | TGTGCCAGCAGTGGGACAGGGGGACCCTCACCCCTCCACTTT | TRBJ1-6 | TRBV25-1 | once | TRBD1
CASRATGTIGAEAFF | TGCGCCAGCAGGGCTACAGGTACTATTGGAGCTGAAGCTTTCTTT | TRBJ1-1 | TRBV23-1 | - | -
CASRAGNTGELFF | TGCGCCAGCAGAGCCGGGAACACCGGGGAGCTGTTTTTT | TRBJ2-2 | TRBV10-2 | - | -
CASSLTLTSRQFF | TGTGCCAGCAGCTTAACCCTGACTAGCCGGCAGTTCTTC | TRBJ2-1 | TRBV7-2 | - | TRBD2
CASSVGGNNQPQHF | TGTGCCAGCAGCGTTGGGGGGAACAATCAGCCCCAGCATTTT | TRBJ1-5 | TRBV9 | - | -
CASSQDGTVSYEQYF | TGTGCCAGCAGCCAAGATGGGACAGTGTCCTACGAGCAGTACTTC | TRBJ2-7 | TRBV4-2 | once | TRBD1
CASSSPGGSSGNTIYF | TGTGCCAGCAGTTCGCCAGGGGGAAGCTCTGGAAACACCATATATTTT | TRBJ1-3 | TRBV28 | - | TRBD1
CASSGGLLQYTDTQYF | TGTGCCAGTAGTGGGGGACTTCTCCAATACACAGATACGCAGTATTTT | TRBJ2-3 | TRBV19 | - | -
CASIWTGSNSPLHF | TGTGCCAGCATTTGGACAGGGAGTAATTCACCCCTCCACTTT | TRBJ1-6 | TRBV2 | - | TRBD1
CAISESLLSGNTIYF | TGTGCCATCAGTGAGTCGTTACTATCTGGAAACACCATATATTTT | TRBJ1-3 | TRBV10-3 | - | -
CASSPAEGWVRQPQHF | TGTGCCAGCAGCCCGGCTGAAGGGTGGGTTCGTCAGCCCCAGCATTTT | TRBJ1-5 | TRBV4-2 | - | -
CAWSRRSAEAFF | TGTGCCTGGAGTAGGAGATCCGCCGAAGCTTTCTTT | TRBJ1-1 | TRBV30 | - | -
CASSFGLPYNEQFF | TGTGCCAGCAGTTTCGGGCTCCCTTACAATGAGCAGTTCTTC | TRBJ2-1 | TRBV27 | - | -
CASSPHGGPVPAGELFF | TGTGCCAGCAGCCCGCATGGGGGGCCCGTACCCGCCGGGGAGCTGTTTTTT | TRBJ2-2 | TRBV7-8 | - | -
CASSPFSWDTYQPQHF | TGTGCCAGCAGCCCATTTAGTTGGGACACTTATCAGCCCCAGCATTTT | TRBJ1-5 | TRBV7-8 | - | -
CAISDGTGLNEQFF | TGTGCCATCAGTGACGGGACAGGGTTGAATGAGCAGTTCTTC | TRBJ2-1 | TRBV10-3 | few | TRBD1
CASSSHGNTIYF | TGTGCCAGCAGTTCCCACGGTAACACCATATATTTT | TRBJ1-3 | TRBV6-6 | once | -
CASTDSNSPLHF | TGTGCCAGCACGGACAGTAATTCACCCCTCCACTTT | TRBJ1-6 | TRBV2 | - | -
CASSRDRLDEKLFF | TGTGCCAGCAGTCGGGACAGATTAGATGAAAAACTGTTTTTT | TRBJ1-4 | TRBV6-6 | - | TRBD1
CASSSGTGAYTEAFF | TGTGCCAGCAGCTCCGGGACAGGGGCTTACACTGAAGCTTTCTTT | TRBJ1-1 | TRBV7-3 | - | TRBD1
CASSLRRPGQRRVYGYTF | TGTGCCAGCAGCTTAAGGAGACCGGGACAAAGGAGGGTCTATGGCTACACCTTC | TRBJ1-2 | TRBV7-6 | - | -
CASTLTFNYGYTF | TGTGCCAGCACCCTAACATTTAACTATGGCTACACCTTC | TRBJ1-2 | TRBV7-8 | - | -
CASSFVSQPQHF | TGTGCCAGCAGCTTCGTTAGTCAGCCCCAGCATTTT | TRBJ1-5 | TRBV7-9 | - | -
CASSLVQGYNSPLHF | TGTGCCAGCAGCTTGGTCCAGGGTTATAATTCACCCCTCCACTTT | TRBJ1-6 | TRBV5-6 | - | -
CASSSGQVFSPLHF | TGTGCCAGCAGCTCTGGCCAGGTATTTTCACCCCTCCACTTT | TRBJ1-6 | TRBV5-6 | - | -
CASSYEGGGATYEQYF | TGTGCCAGCAGTTACGAAGGGGGGGGAGCAACCTACGAGCAGTACTTC | TRBJ2-7 | TRBV6-2/TRBV6-3 | - | -
CASSWNNADEQFF | TGTGCCAGCAGTTGGAATAACGCGGATGAGCAGTTCTTC | TRBJ2-1 | TRBV6-2/TRBV6-3 | - | -